These 10 T cell receptor beta chains originate from one sample sequenced in a study of blood T cell repertoires in COVID-19. TCRdb keeps only in-frame clones here, not all; method: immunoSEQ multiplex PCR. The table lists about 170,000 clones, around 89% of them singletons. The source material was PBMCs or T cells enriched from blood (not recorded which). All receptors derive from a woman aged 18 to 35 who had recovered from COVID-19.

This rearrangement joins TRBV6-5 to TRBJ2-1; maybe TRBD1 (5 bases). V was trimmed by 2 bases and J by 8 bases, leaving 7 bases between them. This CDR3 is 12 amino acids long. The germline V gene has CDR1 MNHEY and CDR2 SVGAGI. The CDR3 loop reads CASSYEGDEQFF. As DNA, the CDR3 is TGTGCCAGCAGTTACGAAGGGGATGAGCAGTTCTTC.

This sequence joins TRBV28 and TRBJ1-2; TRBD1 matches at 11 bases. In germline, CDR1 is MDHEN, CDR2 SYDVKM. The J segment lost 7 bases and the V segment lost 8 bases, leaving 6 bases of the junction unmatched. The CDR3 has 13 residues. Here the CDR3 reads CASRDRGWSGYTF. DNA of the CDR3: TGTGCCAGCCGGGACAGGGGGTGGTCTGGCTACACCTTC.

This clone was observed a few times. This chain connects TRBV27 to TRBJ2-1, with TRBD2 matching 8 bases. In germline, CDR1 is MNHEY, CDR2 SMNVEV (reference sequence). Trimming at V came to 2 bases and at J to 9 bases, leaving 9 bases not matched to a gene. This CDR3 is built from 15 residues. CDR3 protein: CASSLRAGGVAEQFF. The CDR3 nucleotides are TGTGCCAGCAGTTTAAGGGCGGGAGGAGTAGCTGAGCAGTTCTTC.

The chain combines TRBV28 with TRBJ2-6; D perhaps matches TRBD1 (6 bases). The germline V gene has CDR1 MDHEN and CDR2 SYDVKM. This CDR3 spans 16 amino acids. Trimming took 7 bases from V and 0 from J, leaving 13 bases between them. The CDR3 spells CASTPAGVSGANVLTF. In DNA form, the CDR3 reads TGTGCCAGCACTCCGGCAGGGGTCTCTGGGGCCAACGTCCTGACTTTC.

The V call is TRBV19, the J call TRBJ2-1; no firm D call. CDR1 and CDR2 (germline): LNHDA, SQIVND (reference sequence). V was trimmed by 5 bases and J by 7 bases, leaving 9 bases between them. This CDR3 is 12 amino acids long. The CDR3 region is CASSLRENEQFF. CDR3 bases: TGTGCCAGTAGTCTAAGAGAGAATGAGCAGTTCTTC.

The chain has TRBV18 and TRBJ2-2, with TRBD1 matching 10 bases. The ends lost 4 bases at V and 5 bases at J; junction bases unmatched: 7. Germline loops: CDR1 KGHSH, CDR2 LQKENI. This CDR3 comprises 16 residues. The CDR3 coding sequence is TGTGCCAGCTCACGAAGACAGGGGGCGGATACCGGGGAGCTGTTTTTT. This sequence encodes CASSRRQGADTGELFF.

The V call is TRBV9, the J call TRBJ2-7; the match to TRBD1 covers 7 bases. V trimming: 3 bases; J trimming: 0 bases; junction bases outside the gene matches: 9. Germline V gives CDR1 SGDLS, CDR2 YYNGEE. The CDR3 contains 16 residues. In DNA form, the CDR3 reads TGTGCCAGCAGCGAACGGGACAGTCCTAGCTCCTACGAGCAGTACTTC. Translating gives CASSERDSPSSYEQYF.

The chain joins TRBV6-2 or TRBV6-3 to TRBJ2-3; the match to TRBD2 covers 8 bases. Germline CDR1 MNHEY, CDR2 SVGEGT. V lost 6 bases and J lost 6; bases outside the gene matches: 14. The CDR3 runs to 16 residues. CDR3 amino acids: CASSRVAGLLGDTQYF. CDR3 sequence (DNA): TGTGCCAGCAGCCGGGTAGCGGGACTCTTGGGCGATACGCAGTATTTT.

The chain combines TRBV7-2 with TRBJ2-7; 10 bases are shared with TRBD1. V lost 5 bases, J lost 2 bases, and 9 bases stayed unmatched. From germline, CDR1 is SGHTA and CDR2 FQGNSA. The CDR3 runs 16 residues. In nucleotides, the CDR3 is TGTGCCAGCAGCAAACTCCCCGGGACAGGGGCCTACGAGCAGTACTTC. Its translation: CASSKLPGTGAYEQYF.

The gene calls are TRBV28 and TRBJ1-2, with D unresolved. V lost 5 bases and J lost 4, with 20 bases in between. Germline loops: CDR1 MDHEN, CDR2 SYDVKM. The CDR3 length is 16 residues. The CDR3 loop reads CASSRRQHVHLYGYTF. CDR3 nucleotides: TGTGCCAGCAGTCGTCGACAACACGTTCACCTCTATGGCTACACCTTC.